These T cell receptor beta chains were read from a single sample in a study of blood T cell repertoires in COVID-19. Profiling relied on immunoSEQ multiplex PCR, and the TCRdb table lists in-frame clones only, not all of them. The profile shows 230,000 or so clones, 70% to 85% of them singletons. Sequenced input: peripheral blood. These TCRs come from a man aged 35-49 years who had recovered from COVID-19. Each CDR3 is given with its conserved first and last residue. D genes are given only for firm matches. Part of the rows lack a size; the others show once, few, many or a class for expanded clones.

clone_size: NA; d_call: NA; j_call: TRBJ2-3; v_call: TRBV9; cdr3_aa: CASSPRAPDTQYF; cdr3_nt: TGTGCCAGCAGCCCGCGGGCCCCAGATACGCAGTATTTT
clone_size: once; d_call: NA; j_call: TRBJ1-5; v_call: TRBV6-1; cdr3_aa: CASSDRGSDQPQHF; cdr3_nt: TGTGCCAGCAGTGACAGGGGCTCTGATCAGCCCCAGCATTTT
clone_size: NA; d_call: TRBD1; j_call: TRBJ2-3; v_call: TRBV29-1; cdr3_aa: CSVDLDRGTDTQYF; cdr3_nt: TGCAGCGTTGACCTGGACAGGGGCACAGATACGCAGTATTTT
clone_size: NA; d_call: TRBD1; j_call: TRBJ2-1; v_call: TRBV18; cdr3_aa: CASSISVGGFGNEQFF; cdr3_nt: TGTGCCAGCTCCATCTCAGTAGGGGGCTTTGGGAATGAGCAGTTCTTC
clone_size: NA; d_call: NA; j_call: TRBJ1-1; v_call: TRBV27; cdr3_aa: CASRPGGGVNTEAFF; cdr3_nt: TGTGCCAGCAGGCCCGGAGGAGGGGTGAACACTGAAGCTTTCTTT
clone_size: NA; d_call: TRBD1; j_call: TRBJ1-2; v_call: TRBV27; cdr3_aa: CASSSRQGQPYGYTF; cdr3_nt: TGTGCCAGCAGTTCAAGACAGGGACAGCCCTATGGCTACACCTTC
clone_size: NA; d_call: TRBD1; j_call: TRBJ2-2; v_call: TRBV29-1; cdr3_aa: CSVGWDSSRGELFF; cdr3_nt: TGCAGCGTTGGTTGGGACAGCTCGCGCGGGGAGCTGTTTTTT
clone_size: NA; d_call: NA; j_call: TRBJ1-1; v_call: TRBV27; cdr3_aa: CASSPQGRVGTEAFF; cdr3_nt: TGTGCCAGCAGCCCCCAGGGGAGAGTAGGCACTGAAGCTTTCTTT
clone_size: once; d_call: NA; j_call: TRBJ1-2; v_call: TRBV6-1; cdr3_aa: CASSFSGYTF; cdr3_nt: TGTGCCAGCAGTTTTAGCGGCTACACCTTC
clone_size: NA; d_call: NA; j_call: TRBJ2-3; v_call: TRBV7-8; cdr3_aa: CASSLGGAGRITDTQYF; cdr3_nt: TGTGCCAGCAGCTTAGGCGGGGCAGGGAGGATCACAGATACGCAGTATTTT
clone_size: NA; d_call: TRBD1; j_call: TRBJ2-4; v_call: TRBV6-6; cdr3_aa: CASRGGDRDLNIQYF; cdr3_nt: TGTGCCAGCAGGGGGGGGGACAGGGACTTAAACATTCAGTACTTC
clone_size: once; d_call: NA; j_call: TRBJ1-3; v_call: TRBV27; cdr3_aa: CASSGSGNTIYF; cdr3_nt: TGTGCCAGCTCGGGCTCTGGAAACACCATATATTTT
clone_size: NA; d_call: TRBD2; j_call: TRBJ2-7; v_call: TRBV7-9; cdr3_aa: CASSLAVTSGAGEQYF; cdr3_nt: TGTGCCAGCAGCTTAGCTGTGACTAGCGGGGCCGGCGAGCAGTACTTC
clone_size: NA; d_call: TRBD1; j_call: TRBJ2-1; v_call: TRBV27; cdr3_aa: CASSLGLGRTGTSLGQFF; cdr3_nt: TGTGCCAGCAGTTTGGGATTGGGCCGGACAGGGACTTCCCTTGGGCAGTTCTTC
clone_size: once; d_call: NA; j_call: TRBJ2-7; v_call: TRBV30; cdr3_aa: CAWSVGGEQYF; cdr3_nt: TGTGCCTGGAGTGTGGGGGGAGAGCAGTACTTC
clone_size: NA; d_call: TRBD2; j_call: TRBJ2-3; v_call: TRBV29-1; cdr3_aa: CSVTAGGQTDTQYF; cdr3_nt: TGCAGCGTTACCGCGGGGGGGCAAACAGATACGCAGTATTTT